This T cell receptor beta chain was identified during a study of early T cells in non-severe SARS-CoV-2 infection. This clonotype was counted many times. The length of the CDR3 is 14 residues. V gave up 2 bases and J gave up 0 bases, with 6 bases separating them. Germline V gene data show CDR1 as MDHEN and CDR2 as SYDVKM. In TCRdb, the 5' RACE reads were re-called with MiXCR into one record per CDR3 protein. The sample records 60,000 to 80,000 distinct CDR3 sequences, 12% being singletons. The J gene is TRBJ2-3, the V gene TRBV28; possible D gene TRBD1, 6 bases. Sequences were obtained from whole blood. The TCR originated in an adult who was a healthcare worker with PCR-confirmed SARS-CoV-2 infection or an uninfected control (not recorded which). CDR3 sequence: CASSLGQSTDTQYF. In DNA, the CDR3 is TGTGCCAGCAGTTTAGGACAGAGCACAGATACGCAGTATTTT.